The text below deals with one TCR beta chain. Antigen: not known. Using immunoSEQ multiplex PCR, the repertoire was profiled, and TCRdb retains in-frame clones only, with some absent. In the table there are approximately 140,000 clones, about nine tenths of which are singletons. The entry originates in a study of T cell responses to AZD1222 COVID-19 vaccine. Points from the study as a whole: Most donors were white British, females outnumbered males, and clonal diversity was possibly underestimated. Repertoire collection took place solely once the T cell response had peaked. Seropositive status at baseline applied to only a handful of AZD1222 recipients.

Trimming shortened V by 7 bases and J by 8 bases, and 8 bases separated the two germline ends. This CDR3 comprises 10 residues. This material consisted of peripheral blood, taken on day 0 of MenACWY control vaccination. The TCR originated in an adult in good health. The chain recombines TRBV12-3 or TRBV12-4 with TRBJ1-1; D uncertain. The CDR3 region is CASNFGEAFF. The CDR3 DNA reads TGTGCCAGCAATTTCGGAGAAGCTTTCTTT.